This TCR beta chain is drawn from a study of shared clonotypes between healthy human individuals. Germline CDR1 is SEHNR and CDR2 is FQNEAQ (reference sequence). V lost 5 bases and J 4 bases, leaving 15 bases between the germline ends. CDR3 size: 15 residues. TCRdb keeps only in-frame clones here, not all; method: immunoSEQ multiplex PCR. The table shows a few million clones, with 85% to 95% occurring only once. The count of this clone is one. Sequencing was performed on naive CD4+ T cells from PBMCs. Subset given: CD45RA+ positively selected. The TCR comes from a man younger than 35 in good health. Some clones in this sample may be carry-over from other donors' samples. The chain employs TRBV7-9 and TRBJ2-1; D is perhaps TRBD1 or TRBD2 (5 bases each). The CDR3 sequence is CASSPRGSRYNEQFF. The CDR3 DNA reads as TGTGCCAGCAGCCCGAGGGGCTCGCGGTACAATGAGCAGTTCTTC. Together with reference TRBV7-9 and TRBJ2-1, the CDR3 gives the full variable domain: DTGVSQNPRHKITKRGQNVTFRCDPISEHNRLYWYRQTLGQGPEFLTYFQNEAQLEKSRLLSDRFSAERPKGSFSTLEIQRTEQGDSAMYLCASSPRGSRYNEQFFGPGTRLTVL.